The rows below give T cell receptor beta chains drawn from one sample of a study of technical replicates of blood from a handful of donors. The repertoire was sequenced with immunoSEQ multiplex PCR; TCRdb's copy has only in-frame clones and lacks some. The sample has 75,000 to 90,000 clones, 90% to 95% seen once. Sequencing was done on a sample of T cells isolated from PBMCs. These TCRs come from a human donor in good health. CDR3s include the opening cysteine and the closing phenylalanine or tryptophan. The order of the fields is CDR3 protein, CDR3 DNA, J gene, V gene, clone size, D gene. The D gene is left open where the match is weak. Size values are once, few and many counts, or a class for expanded clones, and some rows have none.

cdr3_aa: CASSPSGTGAYNEQFF
cdr3_nt: TGTGCCAGCAGTCCTTCCGGGACAGGGGCTTACAATGAGCAGTTCTTC
j_call: TRBJ2-1
v_call: TRBV2
clone_size: NA
d_call: TRBD1

cdr3_aa: CASSLGFGGSVTSAEAFF
cdr3_nt: TGCGCCAGCAGCTTGGGATTTGGGGGGTCAGTAACGTCGGCTGAAGCTTTCTTT
j_call: TRBJ1-1
v_call: TRBV5-1
clone_size: NA
d_call: NA

cdr3_aa: CASSVSGPFQPQHF
cdr3_nt: TGTGCCAGCAGTGTATCAGGCCCTTTTCAGCCCCAGCATTTT
j_call: TRBJ1-5
v_call: TRBV2
clone_size: NA
d_call: NA

cdr3_aa: CASSGDSNSNQPQHF
cdr3_nt: TGTGCCAGCAGCGGGGACAGCAATAGCAATCAGCCCCAGCATTTT
j_call: TRBJ1-5
v_call: TRBV9
clone_size: NA
d_call: TRBD1

cdr3_aa: CASSTGGGLPEAFF
cdr3_nt: TGTGCCAGCAGCACCGGGGGGGGGCTACCTGAAGCTTTCTTT
j_call: TRBJ1-1
v_call: TRBV7-9
clone_size: NA
d_call: NA

cdr3_aa: CAAAGTREETQYF
cdr3_nt: TGTGCCGCGGCCGGGACACGGGAAGAGACCCAGTACTTC
j_call: TRBJ2-5
v_call: TRBV27
clone_size: NA
d_call: NA

cdr3_aa: CASNLGAVGAFF
cdr3_nt: TGTGCCAGCAACTTGGGAGCTGTAGGGGCTTTCTTT
j_call: TRBJ1-1
v_call: TRBV7-2
clone_size: once
d_call: NA

cdr3_aa: CASTYNGYTF
cdr3_nt: TGTGCCAGCACCTATAATGGCTACACCTTC
j_call: TRBJ1-2
v_call: TRBV7-3
clone_size: NA
d_call: NA

cdr3_aa: CASSRRQGAGTDTQYF
cdr3_nt: TGTGCCAGCTCCCGCAGACAGGGGGCGGGCACAGATACGCAGTATTTT
j_call: TRBJ2-3
v_call: TRBV28
clone_size: NA
d_call: TRBD1

cdr3_aa: CASRAQGWNTEAFF
cdr3_nt: TGTGCCAGTAGGGCACAGGGATGGAACACTGAAGCTTTCTTT
j_call: TRBJ1-1
v_call: TRBV19
clone_size: NA
d_call: NA

cdr3_aa: CASSLPGQGTEAFF
cdr3_nt: TGCGCCAGCAGCTTACCGGGACAGGGGACTGAAGCTTTCTTT
j_call: TRBJ1-1
v_call: TRBV5-1
clone_size: NA
d_call: TRBD1

cdr3_aa: CAISDAPTLMNTEAFF
cdr3_nt: TGTGCCATCAGTGATGCCCCTACCCTCATGAACACTGAAGCTTTCTTT
j_call: TRBJ1-1
v_call: TRBV10-3
clone_size: NA
d_call: NA

cdr3_aa: CASSQSWAGYTF
cdr3_nt: TGTGCCAGCAGCCAGTCATGGGCGGGCTACACCTTC
j_call: TRBJ1-2
v_call: TRBV7-9
clone_size: NA
d_call: NA

cdr3_aa: CASSIAGQGINEQFF
cdr3_nt: TGTGCCAGTAGTATAGCGGGCCAGGGTATTAATGAGCAGTTCTTC
j_call: TRBJ2-1
v_call: TRBV19
clone_size: NA
d_call: NA

cdr3_aa: CASSYPGQGYNEQFF
cdr3_nt: TGTGCCAGCAGTTACCCGGGACAGGGATACAATGAGCAGTTCTTC
j_call: TRBJ2-1
v_call: TRBV6-5
clone_size: NA
d_call: TRBD1

cdr3_aa: CVTTYRGQEAFF
cdr3_nt: TGCGTTACTACGTACCGGGGACAGGAAGCTTTCTTT
j_call: TRBJ1-1
v_call: TRBV6-1
clone_size: NA
d_call: TRBD1

cdr3_aa: CAISESLTGLYF
cdr3_nt: TGTGCCATCAGTGAGTCGCTGACAGGGCTGTACTTC
j_call: TRBJ2-7
v_call: TRBV10-3
clone_size: once
d_call: TRBD1

cdr3_aa: CASIAAKGNTIYF
cdr3_nt: TGTGCCAGCATTGCGGCAAAAGGAAACACCATATATTTT
j_call: TRBJ1-3
v_call: TRBV2
clone_size: NA
d_call: NA

cdr3_aa: CASTPGQGREQYF
cdr3_nt: TGTGCCAGCACCCCGGGACAGGGAAGGGAGCAGTACTTC
j_call: TRBJ2-7
v_call: TRBV27
clone_size: NA
d_call: TRBD1

cdr3_aa: CASSVQGALLTDTQYF
cdr3_nt: TGTGCCAGCAGTGTCCAGGGGGCGCTTCTCACAGATACGCAGTATTTT
j_call: TRBJ2-3
v_call: TRBV7-9
clone_size: NA
d_call: TRBD1

cdr3_aa: CASSELAGRGEQFF
cdr3_nt: TGTGCCAGCAGTGAACTAGCGGGACGGGGTGAGCAGTTCTTC
j_call: TRBJ2-1
v_call: TRBV6-4
clone_size: NA
d_call: TRBD2

cdr3_aa: CASSWTSGYNEQFF
cdr3_nt: TGCGCCAGCAGTTGGACTAGCGGATACAATGAGCAGTTCTTC
j_call: TRBJ2-1
v_call: TRBV10-2
clone_size: NA
d_call: TRBD2

cdr3_aa: CASRDIFSGITDTQYF
cdr3_nt: TGTGCCAGCAGGGACATCTTTAGCGGGATAACAGATACGCAGTATTTT
j_call: TRBJ2-3
v_call: TRBV9
clone_size: NA
d_call: TRBD2

cdr3_aa: CASSLRGGEGYTF
cdr3_nt: TGTGCCAGCAGCTTAAGGGGGGGCGAGGGCTACACCTTC
j_call: TRBJ1-2
v_call: TRBV13
clone_size: NA
d_call: NA

cdr3_aa: CASSSTGTGGTDTQYF
cdr3_nt: TGTGCCAGCAGTTCCACCGGGACAGGGGGCACAGATACGCAGTATTTT
j_call: TRBJ2-3
v_call: TRBV7-9
clone_size: NA
d_call: TRBD1

cdr3_aa: CASSIFQGTQYF
cdr3_nt: TGTGCCAGTAGTATATTCCAGGGAACGCAGTATTTT
j_call: TRBJ2-3
v_call: TRBV19
clone_size: NA
d_call: NA

cdr3_aa: CASSLWGQGAGELFF
cdr3_nt: TGTGCCAGCAGCTTATGGGGACAGGGGGCCGGGGAGCTGTTTTTT
j_call: TRBJ2-2
v_call: TRBV11-1
clone_size: NA
d_call: TRBD1

cdr3_aa: CASSFLGQGKGTGELFF
cdr3_nt: TGTGCCAGCAGTTTCTTGGGACAGGGGAAGGGGACCGGGGAGCTGTTTTTT
j_call: TRBJ2-2
v_call: TRBV28
clone_size: NA
d_call: TRBD1

cdr3_aa: CAISEGRETDTQYF
cdr3_nt: TGTGCCATCAGTGAGGGGCGGGAGACAGATACGCAGTATTTT
j_call: TRBJ2-3
v_call: TRBV10-3
clone_size: NA
d_call: TRBD2

cdr3_aa: CASSHALGGTSYHNEQFF
cdr3_nt: TGTGCCAGCAGCCACGCCCTGGGAGGGACTAGTTACCACAATGAGCAGTTCTTC
j_call: TRBJ2-1
v_call: TRBV4-2
clone_size: NA
d_call: TRBD2

cdr3_aa: CASSIASTGVNTEAFF
cdr3_nt: TGTGCCAGTAGTATAGCCTCGACAGGGGTGAACACTGAAGCTTTCTTT
j_call: TRBJ1-1
v_call: TRBV19
clone_size: NA
d_call: TRBD1

cdr3_aa: CSATSFYEQYF
cdr3_nt: TGCAGTGCGACTAGTTTTTACGAGCAGTACTTC
j_call: TRBJ2-7
v_call: TRBV20-1
clone_size: once
d_call: NA

cdr3_aa: CASSSYRDPDYGYTF
cdr3_nt: TGTGCCAGCAGTTCCTACAGGGACCCTGACTATGGCTACACCTTC
j_call: TRBJ1-2
v_call: TRBV27
clone_size: NA
d_call: NA

cdr3_aa: CAWSVTSGYNEQFF
cdr3_nt: TGTGCCTGGAGTGTGACTAGCGGGTACAATGAGCAGTTCTTC
j_call: TRBJ2-1
v_call: TRBV30
clone_size: NA
d_call: TRBD2

cdr3_aa: CASSPPIAGGPLNEQFF
cdr3_nt: TGTGCCAGCAGCCCCCCGATAGCGGGAGGGCCATTAAATGAGCAGTTCTTC
j_call: TRBJ2-1
v_call: TRBV13
clone_size: NA
d_call: TRBD2

cdr3_aa: CASMGTGMGHGYTF
cdr3_nt: TGTGCCAGTATGGGCACAGGGATGGGGCATGGCTACACCTTC
j_call: TRBJ1-2
v_call: TRBV19
clone_size: NA
d_call: NA

cdr3_aa: CASTGGTDLKGFHNEQFF
cdr3_nt: TGTGCCAGCACGGGCGGGACGGACCTAAAGGGTTTTCACAATGAGCAGTTCTTC
j_call: TRBJ2-1
v_call: TRBV2
clone_size: NA
d_call: NA

cdr3_aa: CASSRLDRLRGYTF
cdr3_nt: TGTGCCAGCAGCAGGTTGGACAGGCTTAGGGGCTACACCTTC
j_call: TRBJ1-2
v_call: TRBV13
clone_size: NA
d_call: TRBD1

cdr3_aa: CSVDMGAEQFF
cdr3_nt: TGCAGCGTTGATATGGGAGCTGAGCAGTTCTTC
j_call: TRBJ2-1
v_call: TRBV29-1
clone_size: NA
d_call: NA

cdr3_aa: CASSSPATVNTEAFF
cdr3_nt: TGTGCCAGCAGCTCCCCAGCGACAGTGAACACTGAAGCTTTCTTT
j_call: TRBJ1-1
v_call: TRBV11-3
clone_size: NA
d_call: NA

cdr3_aa: CASSMPARGEAEAFF
cdr3_nt: TGTGCCAGTAGTATGCCCGCCAGGGGCGAAGCTGAAGCTTTCTTT
j_call: TRBJ1-1
v_call: TRBV19
clone_size: NA
d_call: NA

cdr3_aa: CASRARQGLTEAFF
cdr3_nt: TGCGCCAGCAGAGCAAGGCAGGGGTTGACTGAAGCTTTCTTT
j_call: TRBJ1-1
v_call: TRBV5-1
clone_size: NA
d_call: NA

cdr3_aa: CAPYRLRTDNEQFF
cdr3_nt: TGTGCCCCCTACCGATTGAGGACAGACAATGAGCAGTTCTTC
j_call: TRBJ2-1
v_call: TRBV2
clone_size: NA
d_call: NA

cdr3_aa: CASRSGRAYEQYF
cdr3_nt: TGTGCCAGTAGGAGCGGGAGGGCCTACGAGCAGTACTTC
j_call: TRBJ2-7
v_call: TRBV19
clone_size: NA
d_call: TRBD2

cdr3_aa: CSVGGDRISNTF
cdr3_nt: TGCAGCGTTGGGGGAGATAGGATCAGCAACACCTTC
j_call: TRBJ1-2
v_call: TRBV29-1
clone_size: NA
d_call: NA

cdr3_aa: CATSGQGQGTGELFF
cdr3_nt: TGTGCCACCAGCGGACAGGGCCAAGGCACCGGGGAGCTGTTTTTT
j_call: TRBJ2-2
v_call: TRBV15
clone_size: NA
d_call: TRBD1

cdr3_aa: CATSRDGAGQPQHF
cdr3_nt: TGTGCCACCAGCAGAGATGGGGCAGGACAGCCCCAGCATTTT
j_call: TRBJ1-5
v_call: TRBV15
clone_size: NA
d_call: NA

cdr3_aa: CASSPGTGGASGYTF
cdr3_nt: TGTGCCAGCAGCCCAGGGACAGGGGGCGCATCTGGCTACACCTTC
j_call: TRBJ1-2
v_call: TRBV5-4
clone_size: NA
d_call: TRBD1

cdr3_aa: CASSHGLSYEQYF
cdr3_nt: TGTGCCAGTAGTCACGGACTCTCCTACGAGCAGTACTTC
j_call: TRBJ2-7
v_call: TRBV19
clone_size: NA
d_call: NA

cdr3_aa: CASSKLPQLSYEQYF
cdr3_nt: TGTGCCAGCAGTAAGCTCCCACAGTTATCCTACGAGCAGTACTTC
j_call: TRBJ2-7
v_call: TRBV11-2
clone_size: NA
d_call: NA

cdr3_aa: CASSFRGMATNEKLFF
cdr3_nt: TGTGCCAGCAGTTTTCGGGGGATGGCAACTAATGAAAAACTGTTTTTT
j_call: TRBJ1-4
v_call: TRBV27
clone_size: NA
d_call: NA

cdr3_aa: CASSLGGRQGNEQFF
cdr3_nt: TGTGCCAGCAGCTTAGGTGGGAGACAGGGCAATGAGCAGTTCTTC
j_call: TRBJ2-1
v_call: TRBV7-2
clone_size: NA
d_call: TRBD1

cdr3_aa: CASSLTGTVSGNTIYF
cdr3_nt: TGTGCCAGCAGCCTTACGGGGACAGTCTCTGGAAACACCATATATTTT
j_call: TRBJ1-3
v_call: TRBV11-3
clone_size: once
d_call: TRBD1

cdr3_aa: CASSHLDRSSTDTQYF
cdr3_nt: TGCGCCAGCAGCCACCTGGACAGATCTAGCACAGATACGCAGTATTTT
j_call: TRBJ2-3
v_call: TRBV4-3
clone_size: NA
d_call: NA

cdr3_aa: CATRGQGGEQYF
cdr3_nt: TGTGCCACCAGGGGACAGGGGGGCGAGCAGTACTTC
j_call: TRBJ2-7
v_call: TRBV27
clone_size: NA
d_call: TRBD1

cdr3_aa: CASSYSIGIGGYTF
cdr3_nt: TGTGCCAGCAGTTACTCGATCGGCATCGGGGGCTACACCTTC
j_call: TRBJ1-2
v_call: TRBV6-5
clone_size: once
d_call: NA

cdr3_aa: CASSLSTWEWTEAFF
cdr3_nt: TGTGCCAGTAGTTTAAGCACTTGGGAGTGGACTGAAGCTTTCTTT
j_call: TRBJ1-1
v_call: TRBV19
clone_size: NA
d_call: NA

cdr3_aa: CASSDPGQGKTEAFF
cdr3_nt: TGCGCCAGCAGTGATCCGGGACAGGGAAAAACTGAAGCTTTCTTT
j_call: TRBJ1-1
v_call: TRBV10-2
clone_size: NA
d_call: TRBD1

cdr3_aa: CASRLAGDWSEQFF
cdr3_nt: TGCGCCAGCAGGCTAGCGGGAGATTGGAGTGAGCAGTTCTTC
j_call: TRBJ2-1
v_call: TRBV10-2
clone_size: NA
d_call: TRBD2

cdr3_aa: CASSPPGHTETQYF
cdr3_nt: TGTGCCAGCTCACCACCGGGGCATACGGAGACCCAGTACTTC
j_call: TRBJ2-5
v_call: TRBV18
clone_size: NA
d_call: NA